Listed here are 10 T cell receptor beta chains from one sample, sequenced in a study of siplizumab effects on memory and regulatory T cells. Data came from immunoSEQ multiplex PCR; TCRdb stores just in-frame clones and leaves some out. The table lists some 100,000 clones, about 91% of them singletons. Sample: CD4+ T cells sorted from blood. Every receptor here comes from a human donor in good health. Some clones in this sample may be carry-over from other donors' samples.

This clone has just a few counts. In DNA form, the CDR3 reads TGTGCCAGCAGAGACAGTCCCGATTACAATGAGCAGTTCTTC. It specifies CASRDSPDYNEQFF. This chain connects TRBV6-6 to TRBJ2-1; perhaps TRBD1 as D (5 bases). CDR1 is MNHNY, CDR2 SVGAGI, per germline (reference sequence). The CDR3 runs to 14 residues. The V end lost 6 bases, the J end lost 4 bases, and 13 bases lay between the germline ends.

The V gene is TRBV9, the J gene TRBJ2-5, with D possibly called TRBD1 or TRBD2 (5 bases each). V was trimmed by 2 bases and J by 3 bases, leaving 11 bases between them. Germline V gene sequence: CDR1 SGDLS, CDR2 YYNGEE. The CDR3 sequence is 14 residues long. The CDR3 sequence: CASSVGTLKETQYF. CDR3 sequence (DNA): TGTGCCAGCAGCGTCGGGACGCTAAAAGAGACCCAGTACTTC. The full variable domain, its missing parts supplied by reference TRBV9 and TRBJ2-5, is DSGVTQTPKHLITATGQRVTLRCSPRSGDLSVYWYQQSLDQGLQFLIQYYNGEERAKGNILERFSAQQFPDLHSELNLSSLELGDSALYFCASSVGTLKETQYFGPGTRLLVL.

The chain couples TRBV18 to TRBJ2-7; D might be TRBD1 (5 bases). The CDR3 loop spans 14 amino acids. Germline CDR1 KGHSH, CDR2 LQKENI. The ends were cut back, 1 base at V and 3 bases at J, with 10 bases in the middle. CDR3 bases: TGTGCCAGCTCACCACAGGGGCCCATCTACGAGCAGTACTTC. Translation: CASSPQGPIYEQYF.

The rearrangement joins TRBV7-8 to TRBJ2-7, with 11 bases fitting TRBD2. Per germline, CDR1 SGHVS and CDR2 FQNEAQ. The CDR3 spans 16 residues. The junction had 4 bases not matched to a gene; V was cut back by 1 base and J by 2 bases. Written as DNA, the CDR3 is TGTGCCAGCAGCTTAGGGGGACTAGCGGTAGCCTACGAGCAGTACTTC. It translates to CASSLGGLAVAYEQYF.

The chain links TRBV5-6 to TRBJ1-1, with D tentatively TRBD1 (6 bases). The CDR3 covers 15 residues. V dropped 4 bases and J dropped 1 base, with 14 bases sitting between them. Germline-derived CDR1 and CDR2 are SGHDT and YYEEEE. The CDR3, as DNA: TGTGCCAGCAGCGCCCAGGGGCGAGAGAACACTGAAGCTTTCTTT. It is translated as CASSAQGRENTEAFF. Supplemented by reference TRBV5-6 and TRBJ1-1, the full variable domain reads DAGVTQSPTHLIKTRGQQVTLRCSPKSGHDTVSWYQQALGQGPQFIFQYYEEEERQRGNFPDRFSGHQFPNYSSELNVNALLLGDSALYLCASSAQGRENTEAFFGQGTRLTVV.

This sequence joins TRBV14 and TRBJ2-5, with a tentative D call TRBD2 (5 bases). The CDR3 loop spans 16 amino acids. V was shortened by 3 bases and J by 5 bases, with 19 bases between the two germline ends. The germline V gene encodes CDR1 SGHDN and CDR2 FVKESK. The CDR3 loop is CASSHPLNRRVETQYF. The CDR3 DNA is TGTGCCAGCAGCCACCCTCTTAATAGGCGGGTGGAGACCCAGTACTTC.

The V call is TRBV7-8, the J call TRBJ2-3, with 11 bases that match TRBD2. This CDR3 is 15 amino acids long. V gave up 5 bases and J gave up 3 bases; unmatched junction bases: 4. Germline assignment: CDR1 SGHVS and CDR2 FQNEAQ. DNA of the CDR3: TGTGCCAGCAGCAACCGACTAGCGGGAACAGATACGCAGTATTTT. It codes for CASSNRLAGTDTQYF.

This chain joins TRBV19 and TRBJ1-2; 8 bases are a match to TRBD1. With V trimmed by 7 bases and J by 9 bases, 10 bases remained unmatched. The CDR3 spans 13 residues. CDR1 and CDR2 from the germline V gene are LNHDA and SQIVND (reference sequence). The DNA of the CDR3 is TGTGCCAGTACTTCTCAGGGGGCAGGGAGCTACACCTTC. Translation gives CASTSQGAGSYTF.

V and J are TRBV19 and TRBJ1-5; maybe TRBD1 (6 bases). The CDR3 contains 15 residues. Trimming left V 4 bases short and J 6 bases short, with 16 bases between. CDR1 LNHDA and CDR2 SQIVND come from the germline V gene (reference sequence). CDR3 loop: CASSTPQGLGQPQHF. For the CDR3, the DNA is TGTGCCAGTAGTACCCCACAGGGATTGGGTCAGCCCCAGCATTTT.

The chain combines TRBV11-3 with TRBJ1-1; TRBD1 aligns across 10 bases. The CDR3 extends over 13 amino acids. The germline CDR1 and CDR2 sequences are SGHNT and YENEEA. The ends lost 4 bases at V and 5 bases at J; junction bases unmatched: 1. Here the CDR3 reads CASSWTGGTEAFF. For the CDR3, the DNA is TGTGCCAGCAGCTGGACAGGGGGAACTGAAGCTTTCTTT.